Described below is a single T cell receptor beta chain sequence and its context. Its antigen is not identified. This record comes from a study of cytomegalovirus exposure and HLA in healthy donors. PCR employed 60 Vbeta and 13 Jbeta primers. TCRdb's table, derived via immunoSEQ multiplex PCR, lists solely in-frame clones and lacks some. The table has 150,000 or so clones, more than 60% seen once. General study findings and limits: Generally TCR sequences proved uncommon, though certain public TCRs appeared in numerous donors.

The CDR3 runs to 11 residues. Between the trimmed V and J ends, which lost 3 bases and 5 bases, there was a span of 4 bases. From germline, CDR1 is SNHLY and CDR2 FYNNEI. Material for sequencing was PBMCs. The source is a man aged 40-55 years in good health and CMV-seronegative. J is TRBJ2-5 and V is TRBV2; unclear D gene. The CDR3 DNA reads as TGTGCCAGCAGTGACTCGGAGACCCAGTACTTC. This codes for CASSDSETQYF.